These 24 T cell receptor beta chains share one sample of origin, sequenced in a study of OX40 agonist ivuxolimab in advanced cancers. Measured with immunoSEQ multiplex PCR; TCRdb has only the in-frame clones, and not every one. The sample has tens of thousands of clones, about 88% seen once. Here the sequenced sample was CD4+ or CD8+ T cells sorted from blood, taken in a trial of the OX40 agonist ivuxolimab. The origin of the receptors is an adult with an advanced solid tumor such as melanoma, head and neck, liver or kidney cancer.

This clone appeared a single time. The chain employs TRBV20-1 and TRBJ2-1; D uncertain. The length of the CDR3 is 11 residues. Germline V gene sequence: CDR1 DFQATT, CDR2 SNEGSKA (reference sequence). Trimming stripped 6 bases from V and 2 bases from J, with 5 bases between. DNA of the CDR3: TGCAGTGCCCTACCCTACAATGAGCAGTTCTTC. This translates into CSALPYNEQFF.

The rearrangement links TRBV10-3 to TRBJ2-1, with TRBD2 matching 9 bases. Trimming took 10 bases from V and 5 from J; bases not matched to a gene: 9. The length of the CDR3 is 14 residues. The germline CDR1 and CDR2 sequences are ENHRY and SYGVKD. The CDR3: CATSPTSGDNEQFF. In DNA, the CDR3 is TGTGCCACGAGTCCGACTAGCGGCGACAATGAGCAGTTCTTC.

The gene calls are TRBV2 and TRBJ1-6, with D possibly TRBD1 on 5 matching bases. V lost 4 bases and J lost 7, with 14 bases in between. Germline CDR1 SNHLY, CDR2 FYNNEI. This CDR3 spans 15 amino acids. CDR3 sequence: CASSVSGTVNSPLHF. The CDR3 DNA is TGTGCCAGCAGTGTTAGTGGGACTGTGAATTCACCCCTCCACTTT.

Only a few counts were recorded for this clone. The chain joins TRBV6-5 to TRBJ1-2, with a tentative D call TRBD1 (5 bases). Trimming pared 8 bases from V and 2 bases from J, leaving 6 bases between. Germline values: CDR1 MNHEY, CDR2 SVGAGI. The CDR3 is 11 residues long. CDR3 region: CASGDNYGYTF. The CDR3 DNA sequence: TGTGCCAGCGGGGACAACTATGGCTACACCTTC.

V is TRBV6-5 and J is TRBJ2-7, with 8 bases that match TRBD2. The V gene end was trimmed by 2 bases and the J gene end by 4 bases; junction bases not matched to a gene: 7. Germline CDR1 is MNHEY and CDR2 is SVGAGI. The CDR3 totals 15 residues. This chain's CDR3 is CASSYGVAGSYEQYF. The CDR3 DNA is TGTGCCAGCAGTTACGGGGTAGCGGGGTCTTACGAGCAGTACTTC.

The chain employs TRBV27 and TRBJ2-3; 7 nucleotides match TRBD1. The V segment lost 5 bases and the J segment 12 bases; nucleotides outside the gene matches: 8. Germline V gene lookup returns CDR1 MNHEY and CDR2 SMNVEV (reference sequence). The CDR3 is 12 residues long. As DNA, the CDR3 is TGTGCCAGCAGTGATACAGGGGTCCGCCAGTATTTT. It translates to CASSDTGVRQYF.

The genes are TRBV11-3 and TRBJ1-3; TRBD1 matches at 7 bases. J lost 3 bases, V lost 5 bases, and 10 bases had no gene match. Germline values: CDR1 SGHNT, CDR2 YENEEA. CDR3 length: 16 amino acids. CDR3 loop: CASSTRDRESGNTIYF. The CDR3 nucleotides read TGTGCCAGCAGCACCCGGGACAGAGAGAGTGGAAACACCATATATTTT.

V gene TRBV9 combines with J gene TRBJ1-2, with D tentatively TRBD1 (5 bases). Germline CDR1 and CDR2: SGDLS and YYNGEE. This CDR3 contains 15 residues. V was pared by 0 bases and J by 4 bases, with 13 bases between. Written as DNA, the CDR3 is TGTGCCAGCAGCGTAGCCCCGATGACAGTCTATGGCTACACCTTC. Protein product: CASSVAPMTVYGYTF. The full variable domain, in which reference TRBV9 and TRBJ1-2 provide the parts outside the CDR3, is DSGVTQTPKHLITATGQRVTLRCSPRSGDLSVYWYQQSLDQGLQFLIQYYNGEERAKGNILERFSAQQFPDLHSELNLSSLELGDSALYFCASSVAPMTVYGYTFGSGTRLTVV.

The V and J genes are TRBV6-6 and TRBJ1-1, with D maybe TRBD1 (5 bases). V was clipped by 5 bases and J by 6 bases, with 22 bases between them. Looked up from germline, CDR1 is MNHNY and CDR2 is SVGAGI (reference sequence). This CDR3 has 16 residues. The CDR3 sequence is CASSRDWQGTRAEAFF. Written as DNA, the CDR3 is TGTGCCAGCAGTCGTGACTGGCAGGGAACCCGAGCTGAAGCTTTCTTT.

The V gene is TRBV7-8, the J gene TRBJ1-2; tentative D call: TRBD1 (5 bases). CDR1 and CDR2 (germline): SGHVS, FQNEAQ. V dropped 8 bases and J dropped 4 bases, with 17 bases sitting between them. This CDR3 region has 14 residues. CDR3 in amino acids: CASSSHLGPYGYTF. The CDR3 bases are TGTGCCAGCTCCTCTCATTTGGGGCCCTATGGCTACACCTTC.

The chain uses TRBV11-3 and TRBJ2-1; the match to TRBD2 covers 7 bases. This CDR3 spans 15 amino acids. Germline V gives CDR1 SGHNT, CDR2 YENEEA. V gave up 1 base and J gave up 5 bases; unmatched junction bases: 5. In DNA, the CDR3 is TGTGCCAGCAGCTTAGCGGGGAGGGTCGACAATGAGCAGTTCTTC. Translated: CASSLAGRVDNEQFF.

The chain employs TRBV29-1 and TRBJ1-2; D gene unclear. The V end lost 1 base, the J end lost 6 bases, and 9 bases lay between the germline ends. The CDR3 contains 12 residues. CDR1 is SQVTM, CDR2 ANQGSEA, per germline. The CDR3 DNA sequence: TGCAGCGTTGAAGCCCGGGCCCATGGCTACACCTTC. Residues: CSVEARAHGYTF.

J is TRBJ1-5 and V is TRBV5-1; possibly TRBD1 for D (5 bases). Trimming took off 4 bases at V and 0 bases at J, with 14 bases between the two ends. From germline, CDR1 is SGHRS and CDR2 YFSETQ. CDR3 size: 16 residues. CDR3 sequence reads: CASSPEGLGSNQPQHF. The CDR3 nucleotides are TGCGCCAGCAGCCCTGAGGGGTTGGGTAGCAATCAGCCCCAGCATTTT.

The chain carries TRBV7-9 and TRBJ1-6; D uncertain. Germline CDR1 reads SEHNR; CDR2 reads FQNEAQ (reference sequence). The CDR3 has 18 amino acids. Trimming pared 4 bases from V and 2 bases from J, leaving 18 bases between. CDR3 DNA sequence: TGTGCCAGCAGCTCTTTAAGCCGTCTCGCAGCCTATAATTCACCCCTCCACTTT. Protein product: CASSSLSRLAAYNSPLHF.

The V gene is TRBV19, the J gene TRBJ1-1, with unresolved D. Trimming shortened V by 7 bases and J by 3 bases, and 9 bases separated the two germline ends. CDR1 and CDR2 (germline): LNHDA, SQIVND (reference sequence). The length of the CDR3 is 12 residues. The CDR3 DNA sequence: TGTGCCAGTAAAAAGGACTACACTGAAGCTTTCTTT. Translation gives CASKKDYTEAFF.

The V and J genes are TRBV29-1 and TRBJ1-1; maybe TRBD1 (6 bases). The V gene lost 5 bases and the J gene lost 1 base, with 17 bases spanning the gap. CDR1 and CDR2 from the germline V gene are SQVTM and ANQGSEA. CDR3 length: 15 residues. CDR3 in amino acids: CSVQSEGGKNTEAFF. CDR3 DNA: TGCAGCGTTCAATCCGAGGGGGGGAAGAACACTGAAGCTTTCTTT. The full variable domain, completed using reference TRBV29-1 and TRBJ1-1, is SAVISQKPSRDICQRGTSLTIQCQVDSQVTMMFWYRQQPGQSLTLIATANQGSEATYESGFVIDKFPISRPNLTFSTLTVSNMSPEDSSIYLCSVQSEGGKNTEAFFGQGTRLTVV.

This chain links TRBV7-2 with TRBJ2-3, with D hard to call. Between the trimmed V and J ends, which lost 5 bases and 4 bases, there was a span of 19 bases. Germline lookup yields CDR1 SGHTA and CDR2 FQGNSA. CDR3 length: 16 residues. CDR3 bases: TGTGCCAGCAGCAAACCGGTTTTGTCTGGGCCAGATACGCAGTATTTT. Translated: CASSKPVLSGPDTQYF.

This clone was picked up a small number of times. V is TRBV2 and J is TRBJ1-4, with TRBD1 as a possible D gene (5 bases). CDR3 length equals 14 residues. V lost 7 bases to trimming and J lost 6 bases, with 15 bases between them. Looked up from germline, CDR1 is SNHLY and CDR2 is FYNNEI. The CDR3 is CASKARQRDEKLFF. CDR3 nucleotide sequence: TGTGCCAGCAAGGCGAGACAGCGAGATGAAAAACTGTTTTTT.

There are a few counts of this clone. This chain joins TRBV6-5 and TRBJ1-1; TRBD1 might be the D (5 bases). V lost 5 bases, J lost 2 bases, and 15 bases lay in between. Germline V lookup: CDR1 MNHEY, CDR2 SVGAGI. The CDR3 sequence is 15 residues long. This CDR3 reads CASSPPGPINTEAFF. The CDR3 bases are TGTGCCAGCAGTCCCCCGGGACCAATAAACACTGAAGCTTTCTTT.

The V gene is TRBV28, the J gene TRBJ2-6, with a weak D call TRBD2 (7 bases). The germline CDR1 and CDR2 sequences are MDHEN and SYDVKM. The CDR3 runs to 16 residues. The germline V and J ends were trimmed by 7 bases and 4 bases, with 17 bases remaining between them. The CDR3 nucleotides read TGTGCCAGCATCCGGGGAGGGGGGCGCGGGGCCAACGTCCTGACTTTC. Residues: CASIRGGGRGANVLTF.

The CDR3 is CASSQTGVTNIQYF. The DNA of the CDR3 is TGTGCCAGCAGTCAGACAGGGGTTACAAACATTCAGTACTTC. V is TRBV6-5 and J is TRBJ2-4; 8 positions match TRBD1. The CDR3 loop spans 14 amino acids. CDR1 and CDR2 (germline): MNHEY, SVGAGI. V trimming: 5 bases; J trimming: 6 bases; junction bases outside the gene matches: 6.

V and J are TRBV7-2 and TRBJ2-3, with 10 positions matching TRBD2. J gave up 3 bases and V 5 bases, and 17 bases lay outside the gene matches. CDR3 length equals 19 residues. From germline, CDR1 is SGHTA and CDR2 FQGNSA. The CDR3 region has the DNA TGTGCCAGCAGCCCAGGGGCGGCTAGCGGGAGTCGTGATACAGATACGCAGTATTTT. As protein: CASSPGAASGSRDTDTQYF.

The V call is TRBV5-5, the J call TRBJ2-7; D not resolved. Germline V lookup: CDR1 SGHKS, CDR2 YYEKEE (reference sequence). Trimming left V 0 bases short and J 2 bases short, with 9 bases between. The CDR3 is 14 amino acids. CDR3 sequence (DNA): TGTGCCAGCAGCTTGGTTGAAGGGCCCTACGAGCAGTACTTC. It translates to CASSLVEGPYEQYF.

This clone is medium-sized. This chain uses TRBV7-2 with TRBJ1-2; 7 bases align to TRBD1. V lost 4 bases, J lost 4 bases, and 6 bases stayed unmatched. The CDR3 is 14 amino acids. Germline V gives CDR1 SGHTA, CDR2 FQGNSA. The CDR3 nucleotides read TGTGCCAGCAGCTCGCCAGGGGGACTCTATGGCTACACCTTC. It yields the protein CASSSPGGLYGYTF.